A single sample gave rise to the 25 T cell receptor beta chains below, sequenced in a study of cytomegalovirus exposure and HLA in healthy donors. Vbeta (60) and Jbeta (13) primers were used in the PCR. Only in-frame clones appear in the TCRdb table, and some are missing; sequencing was by immunoSEQ multiplex PCR. The table records over 100,000 clones, approximately 82% of them present only once. Sequenced sample: PBMCs. Receptors originate from a man aged 25 to 40 in good health and CMV-seropositive.

The rearrangement uses TRBV10-2 and TRBJ2-5; 11 bases align to TRBD2. There are 17 residues in the CDR3. CDR1 is WSHSY and CDR2 is SAAADI in the germline V gene. Unmatched junction bases numbered 8, after V lost 0 bases and J lost 5 bases. The CDR3, as DNA: TGCGCCAGCAGTGAGTCCGTCGCTAGCGGGGGGCCTGAGACCCAGTACTTC. Translating gives CASSESVASGGPETQYF.

This clone was recorded once. This chain connects TRBV7-9 to TRBJ2-2, with no clear D. There are 16 residues in the CDR3. Trimming took off 5 bases at V and 4 bases at J, with 17 bases between the two ends. The germline gives CDR1 SEHNR, CDR2 FQNEAQ (reference sequence). The CDR3 DNA sequence: TGTGCCAGCAGCCTCCTGCGAGGTCTTAGCACCGGGGAGCTGTTTTTT. Translated, it gives CASSLLRGLSTGELFF.

V usage is TRBV18 and J usage is TRBJ2-7; D is undetermined. This CDR3 comprises 15 residues. Germline assignment: CDR1 KGHSH and CDR2 LQKENI. Trimming stripped 9 bases from V and 2 bases from J, with 20 bases between. The CDR3 spells CASTRQVPGPYEQYF. In DNA form, the CDR3 reads TGTGCCAGTACCAGGCAGGTTCCCGGCCCCTACGAGCAGTACTTC.

The CDR3 DNA is TGTGCCAGCAGCCCCGGGGCTAATGAAAAACTGTTTTTT. Translating gives CASSPGANEKLFF. The chain employs TRBV7-3 and TRBJ1-4, with D uncertain. This CDR3 contains 13 residues. CDR1 and CDR2 from the germline V gene are SGHTA and FQGTGA. Trimming took 5 bases from V and 3 from J, leaving 7 bases between them.

The chain carries TRBV5-1 and TRBJ2-5; D gene ambiguous. The V gene lost 4 bases and the J gene lost 0 bases, with 10 bases spanning the gap. CDR1 SGHRS and CDR2 YFSETQ come from the germline V gene. The CDR3 length is 14 residues. The CDR3 is CASSVQMYQETQYF. DNA for the CDR3: TGCGCCAGCAGCGTTCAGATGTACCAAGAGACCCAGTACTTC.

V gene TRBV4-1 combines with J gene TRBJ2-6; no firm D call. V was shortened by 0 bases and J by 0 bases, with 6 bases between the two germline ends. The CDR3 totals 16 residues. The germline gives CDR1 MGHRA, CDR2 YSYEKL. CDR3 protein: CASSQESLSGANVLTF. The CDR3 DNA sequence: TGCGCCAGCAGCCAAGAGTCCCTCTCTGGGGCCAACGTCCTGACTTTC.

The chain carries TRBV27 and TRBJ1-1; TRBD1 agrees at 9 bases. This CDR3 comprises 12 residues. The ends lost 7 bases at V and 4 bases at J; junction bases unmatched: 1. Germline V gene data show CDR1 as MNHEY and CDR2 as SMNVEV (reference sequence). DNA of the CDR3: TGTGCCAGCATGACAGGGGGCACTGAAGCTTTCTTT. Its translation is CASMTGGTEAFF.

J is TRBJ2-7 and V is TRBV21-1; the table gives TRBD2 as D, unverified against the DNA. TRBV21-1 is labeled a pseudogene. This CDR3 contains 12 residues. The CDR3 sequence: CASPRGWLGRNV. DNA for the CDR3: TGTGCCAGCCCCCGGGGATGGCTCGGGCGGAACGTC.

This clone has a handful of counts. The chain recombines TRBV2 with TRBJ2-3, with TRBD2 matching over 12 bases. Trimming removed 6 bases from V and 5 bases from J; junction bases left unmatched: 6. The CDR3 consists of 15 residues. Germline assignment: CDR1 SNHLY and CDR2 FYNNEI. The CDR3 loop is CASRMTSGGGDTQYF. CDR3 coding DNA: TGTGCCAGCAGGATGACTAGCGGGGGCGGAGATACGCAGTATTTT.

This chain joins TRBV10-2 and TRBJ1-4; weak D call: TRBD1 (5 bases). The CDR3 has 15 residues. Germline loops: CDR1 WSHSY, CDR2 SAAADI. The germline V and J ends were trimmed by 7 bases and 11 bases, with 23 bases remaining between them. The DNA of the CDR3 is TGCGCCAGCACCTCACCCGACAGATTAGGATGGAAACTGTTTTTT. It is translated as CASTSPDRLGWKLFF.

The chain employs TRBV7-9 and TRBJ1-2; possible D gene TRBD1, 6 bases. Germline values: CDR1 SEHNR, CDR2 FQNEAQ (reference sequence). The CDR3 spans 15 residues. V lost 6 bases and J 1 base, leaving 15 bases between the germline ends. The CDR3: CASRPIRGDNYGYTF. For the CDR3, the DNA is TGTGCCAGCAGACCCATCAGGGGAGATAACTATGGCTACACCTTC.

J is TRBJ1-1 and V is TRBV6-5; 7 nucleotides align to TRBD1. In germline, CDR1 is MNHEY, CDR2 SVGAGI. V was clipped by 5 bases and J by 3 bases; unmatched bases: 9. The CDR3 is 15 amino acids. This CDR3 is CASSIKGQYYTEAFF. The CDR3 DNA reads as TGTGCCAGCAGTATAAAGGGACAGTACTACACTGAAGCTTTCTTT.

This clone was found once. The chain uses TRBV18 and TRBJ2-2; TRBD2 matches 11 bases. After removal of 1 base from V and 0 bases from J, the junction contained 10 bases not matched to a gene. CDR1 KGHSH and CDR2 LQKENI come from the germline V gene. CDR3 length: 20 amino acids. This CDR3 reads CASSPLYPGLAVANTGELFF. CDR3 DNA sequence: TGTGCCAGCTCACCACTATACCCGGGACTAGCGGTCGCGAACACCGGGGAGCTGTTTTTT. Complete variable domain (other parts from reference TRBV18 and TRBJ2-2): NAGVMQNPRHLVRRRGQEARLRCSPMKGHSHVYWYRQLPEEGLKFMVYLQKENIIDESGMPKERFSAEFPKEGPSILRIQQVVRGDSAAYFCASSPLYPGLAVANTGELFFGEGSRLTVL.

The chain has TRBV13 and TRBJ2-3, with 9 bases matching TRBD2. The V gene end was trimmed by 3 bases and the J gene end by 0 bases; junction bases not matched to a gene: 1. This CDR3 is built from 15 residues. Germline V CDR1 and CDR2: PRHDT, FYEKMQ (reference sequence). This CDR3 is CASSFLAGSTDTQYF. The CDR3 coding sequence is TGTGCCAGCAGCTTCCTAGCGGGGAGCACAGATACGCAGTATTTT.

The chain recombines TRBV30 with TRBJ2-7; the match to TRBD1 covers 7 bases. The ends lost 1 base at V and 5 bases at J; junction bases unmatched: 5. This CDR3 spans 13 amino acids. CDR1 is GTSNPN and CDR2 is SVGIG in the germline V gene (reference sequence). CDR3 coding DNA: TGTGCCTGGAGTGGGACAGGCTGGGACGAGCAGTACTTC. Amino acids: CAWSGTGWDEQYF.

The chain uses TRBV5-1 and TRBJ2-3, with D perhaps matching TRBD2 (6 bases). The CDR3 is 15 residues long. Germline assignment: CDR1 SGHRS and CDR2 YFSETQ. V was clipped by 4 bases and J by 3 bases, with 15 bases between them. The CDR3 here is CASSPRTEGTDTQYF. The CDR3 bases are TGCGCCAGCAGCCCCAGGACGGAGGGGACAGATACGCAGTATTTT. Based on the CDR3 plus reference TRBV5-1 and TRBJ2-3, the full variable domain is KAGVTQTPRYLIKTRGQQVTLSCSPISGHRSVSWYQQTPGQGLQFLFEYFSETQRNKGNFPGRFSGRQFSNSRSEMNVSTLELGDSALYLCASSPRTEGTDTQYFGPGTRLTVL.

This clone was detected only a few times. The chain couples TRBV10-3 to TRBJ2-1; tentative D call: TRBD1 (6 bases). Germline V gene data show CDR1 as ENHRY and CDR2 as SYGVKD. CDR3 length: 16 amino acids. The germline V and J ends were trimmed by 11 bases and 0 bases, with 20 bases remaining between them. The CDR3 reads CASSTGTTSSYNEQFF. DNA for the CDR3: TGTGCCTCTTCTACCGGGACAACTAGCTCCTACAATGAGCAGTTCTTC.

The chain is built from TRBV28 and TRBJ1-2; maybe TRBD1 (6 bases). V was shortened by 8 bases and J by 4 bases, with 20 bases between the two germline ends. The CDR3 covers 15 residues. Germline V gene lookup returns CDR1 MDHEN and CDR2 SYDVKM. The CDR3: CASHLGGAPPYGYTF. Here the CDR3 DNA reads TGTGCCAGCCATCTTGGGGGGGCCCCTCCCTATGGCTACACCTTC.

This clone has only one observation. The CDR3 reads CASSPQGIGGDSYTF. The CDR3 DNA is TGTGCCAGCTCACCCCAGGGAATAGGGGGCGATAGCTACACCTTC. This chain uses TRBV18 with TRBJ1-2; 7 bases agree with TRBD1. The germline gives CDR1 KGHSH, CDR2 LQKENI. The V gene end was trimmed by 3 bases and the J gene end by 9 bases; junction bases not matched to a gene: 13. The CDR3 consists of 15 residues.

The CDR3 nucleotides are TGTGCCAGCAGTGAAGCCGGGACAGCTCCTTACGAGCAGTACTTC. As protein: CASSEAGTAPYEQYF. The chain carries TRBV9 and TRBJ2-7; 7 bases match TRBD1. J lost 4 bases, V lost 5 bases, and 12 bases had no gene match. This CDR3 is 15 amino acids long. Germline V gene data show CDR1 as SGDLS and CDR2 as YYNGEE.

This clone has only one observation. This chain links TRBV10-3 with TRBJ2-2; a weak D match, TRBD1 (6 bases). V lost 0 bases to trimming and J lost 2 bases, with 10 bases between them. The CDR3 is 16 amino acids. Germline V gene sequence: CDR1 ENHRY, CDR2 SYGVKD. The CDR3 DNA reads as TGTGCCATCAGTGAGTCTTGGACAGCCAACACCGGGGAGCTGTTTTTT. Protein product: CAISESWTANTGELFF.

The V call is TRBV19, the J call TRBJ2-3; tentative D call: TRBD2 (7 bases). This CDR3 spans 14 amino acids. Germline V gene lookup returns CDR1 LNHDA and CDR2 SQIVND (reference sequence). Trimming removed 3 bases at V and 6 bases at J, with 13 bases between. CDR3 DNA: TGTGCCAGTAGTATCCGGGGGGCCCTCGATACGCAGTATTTT. Amino acids: CASSIRGALDTQYF.

By its share, this clone is medium-sized (0.01 to 0.1%). The J gene is TRBJ2-7, the V gene TRBV5-6, with TRBD1 as a possible D gene (5 bases). The ends were cut back, 2 bases at V and 3 bases at J, with 15 bases in the middle. The germline gives CDR1 SGHDT, CDR2 YYEEEE. This CDR3 region has 15 residues. CDR3 region: CASSLGFDSYYEQYF. Here the CDR3 DNA reads TGTGCCAGCAGCTTAGGATTTGACAGCTACTACGAGCAGTACTTC.

The chain employs TRBV7-2 and TRBJ2-7, with 10 nucleotides matching TRBD2. V lost 1 base to trimming and J lost 0 bases; unmatched junction nucleotides: 12. CDR3 size: 19 residues. CDR1 is SGHTA, CDR2 FQGNSA, per germline. CDR3 sequence reads: CASSLVGTSASTYSYEQYF. The CDR3 nucleotides read TGTGCCAGCAGCTTAGTAGGGACTAGCGCGTCAACCTACTCCTACGAGCAGTACTTC.

The rearrangement uses TRBV14 and TRBJ2-3; 12 bases line up with TRBD2. The ends lost 4 bases at V and 6 bases at J; junction bases unmatched: 5. The CDR3 spans 15 residues. The germline V gene encodes CDR1 SGHDN and CDR2 FVKESK. CDR3 sequence: CASSLTSGGLDTQYF. The CDR3 coding sequence is TGTGCCAGCAGCCTTACTAGCGGGGGGCTTGATACGCAGTATTTT.